Below are 15 T cell receptor beta chains sequenced from a single sample in a study of T cell changes during pregnancy in multiple sclerosis. The data were produced by immunoSEQ multiplex PCR, yet TCRdb's version contains in-frame clones alone and is incomplete. The sample has 90,000 or so clones; roughly nine tenths are singletons. The starting material was PBMCs, obtained in the first trimester of pregnancy. The origin of the receptors is a female donor in good health, serving as a control in a pregnancy study. Some clones in this sample may be carry-over from other donors' samples.

The CDR3 loop is CASSLRGNPYEQYF. The CDR3 DNA is TGTGCCAGCAGCTTACGGGGGAACCCCTACGAGCAGTACTTC. The chain has TRBV7-2 and TRBJ2-7, with D possibly being TRBD2 (6 bases). CDR1 is SGHTA, CDR2 FQGNSA, per germline. CDR3 length equals 14 residues. The germline V and J ends were trimmed by 2 bases and 2 bases, with 10 bases remaining between them.

This chain uses TRBV5-1 with TRBJ1-1; TRBD1 aligns across 9 bases. Trimming cost V 4 bases and J 6 bases; bases outside gene matches: 7. Germline V lookup: CDR1 SGHRS, CDR2 YFSETQ. This CDR3 comprises 14 residues. CDR3 bases: TGCGCCAGCAGCGCGGGACAGGGAATTGCTGAAGCTTTCTTT. It translates to CASSAGQGIAEAFF.

The chain combines TRBV7-9 with TRBJ1-2; D remains unclear. Germline-derived CDR1 and CDR2 are SEHNR and FQNEAQ (reference sequence). CDR3 size: 11 residues. V shed 9 bases and J shed 8 bases, with 13 bases lying between them. The CDR3 is CASEGFGGYTF. The CDR3, as DNA: TGTGCCAGTGAGGGATTCGGGGGCTACACCTTC.

In DNA, the CDR3 is TGTGCCAGCAGTTTATCAGGAGGGGTGCCTAACTATGGCTACACCTTC. This translates into CASSLSGGVPNYGYTF. This chain links TRBV28 with TRBJ1-2; D is perhaps TRBD1 (5 bases). Trimming pared 1 base from V and 0 bases from J, leaving 12 bases between. Germline CDR1 is MDHEN and CDR2 is SYDVKM. The CDR3 loop spans 16 amino acids.

This chain joins TRBV4-1 and TRBJ2-5, with a tentative D call TRBD2 (5 bases). Germline V gives CDR1 MGHRA, CDR2 YSYEKL. This CDR3 is built from 16 residues. Trimming took 4 bases from V and 1 from J, leaving 16 bases between them. CDR3 nucleotide sequence: TGCGCCAGCAGCCCGAGACTGCCCCGGGGCCAAGAGACCCAGTACTTC. Its translation: CASSPRLPRGQETQYF.

This chain joins TRBV4-2 and TRBJ1-1; possibly TRBD1 for D (6 bases). Germline CDR1 reads LGHNA; CDR2 reads YNFKEQ. Trimming took off 0 bases at V and 2 bases at J, with 16 bases between the two ends. The CDR3 is 17 residues long. The CDR3 region is CASSQDHTSGANTEAFF. Written as DNA, the CDR3 is TGTGCCAGCAGCCAAGATCATACATCAGGGGCCAACACTGAAGCTTTCTTT.

The CDR3 is CASGGTLGNTIYF. Here the CDR3 DNA reads TGTGCTAGTGGTGGGACTTTGGGAAACACCATATATTTT. V usage is TRBV12-5 and J usage is TRBJ1-3, with D perhaps TRBD1 (5 bases). V was pared by 5 bases and J by 4 bases, with 9 bases between. From germline, CDR1 is LGHNT and CDR2 FRNRAP. The CDR3 length is 13 residues.

This chain joins TRBV12-5 and TRBJ2-2; 10 nucleotides agree with TRBD2. Germline values: CDR1 LGHNT, CDR2 FRNRAP. J was trimmed by 1 base and V by 1 base; bases with no gene match: 9. The CDR3 extends over 19 amino acids. Here the CDR3 reads CASGLGLAGAQLNTGELFF. The CDR3 DNA reads TGTGCTAGTGGTTTGGGGCTAGCGGGGGCCCAATTGAACACCGGGGAGCTGTTTTTT.

The chain is built from TRBV7-8 and TRBJ1-1; a possible D gene is TRBD1 (5 bases). Trimming removed 0 bases at V and 1 base at J, with 9 bases between. CDR3 length: 15 amino acids. The germline CDR1 and CDR2 sequences are SGHVS and FQNEAQ. CDR3 protein: CASSLAQGENTEAFF. For the CDR3, the DNA is TGTGCCAGCAGCTTAGCGCAGGGTGAGAACACTGAAGCTTTCTTT.

This CDR3 reads CASSVSPGTGVFNEQFF. The CDR3 coding sequence is TGCGCCAGCAGCGTCTCTCCCGGGACAGGGGTCTTCAATGAGCAGTTCTTC. The chain has TRBV5-1 and TRBJ2-1, with 10 bases matching TRBD1. CDR1 is SGHRS and CDR2 is YFSETQ in the germline V gene. The CDR3 spans 17 residues. The V gene end was trimmed by 4 bases and the J gene end by 6 bases; junction bases not matched to a gene: 13.

The rearrangement joins TRBV4-3 to TRBJ1-2; TRBD1 matches 8 bases. The CDR3 has 15 amino acids. Germline V CDR1 and CDR2: LGHNA, YSLEER. Trimming cost V 2 bases and J 5 bases; bases outside gene matches: 7. CDR3 in amino acids: CASSQTQGGAYGYTF. The CDR3 DNA follows: TGCGCCAGCAGCCAAACACAGGGGGGAGCTTATGGCTACACCTTC.

V gene TRBV29-1 combines with J gene TRBJ2-5, with D hard to call. The germline gives CDR1 SQVTM, CDR2 ANQGSEA. The length of the CDR3 is 13 residues. V lost 0 bases and J 9 bases, leaving 14 bases between the germline ends. The CDR3 spells CSVEDLSIGAQYF. The CDR3 DNA reads as TGCAGCGTTGAAGACCTCTCTATAGGAGCCCAGTACTTC.

This clone was observed a single time. The chain links TRBV6-5 to TRBJ2-7, with D tentatively TRBD1 (6 bases). Deletions cut 7 bases from V and 2 bases from J, with 12 bases between. The CDR3 has 13 amino acids. Germline CDR1 reads MNHEY; CDR2 reads SVGAGI. As DNA, the CDR3 is TGTGCCAGCAAACCAGGACAGCCCTACGAGCAGTACTTC. Translation gives CASKPGQPYEQYF.

The CDR3 here is CASSQPQGCFSDTQYF. CDR3 bases: TGCGCCAGCAGTCAACCACAGGGCTGTTTTTCAGATACGCAGTATTTT. The V gene is TRBV23-1, the J gene TRBJ2-3, with D possibly matching TRBD1 (6 bases). TRBV23-1 is placed among ORFs of uncertain function. The CDR3 is made up of 16 amino acids. Trimming removed 2 bases at V and 4 bases at J, with 16 bases between.

This clone was picked up one time. J is TRBJ1-5 and V is TRBV7-6, with a possible D match to TRBD1 (6 bases). Germline V lookup: CDR1 SGHVS, CDR2 FNYEAQ. Deletions cut 2 bases from V and 5 bases from J, with 7 bases between. The CDR3 is 13 amino acids. The CDR3 sequence: CASSLRGYQPQHF. In DNA, the CDR3 is TGTGCCAGCAGCTTAAGGGGGTATCAGCCCCAGCATTTT.